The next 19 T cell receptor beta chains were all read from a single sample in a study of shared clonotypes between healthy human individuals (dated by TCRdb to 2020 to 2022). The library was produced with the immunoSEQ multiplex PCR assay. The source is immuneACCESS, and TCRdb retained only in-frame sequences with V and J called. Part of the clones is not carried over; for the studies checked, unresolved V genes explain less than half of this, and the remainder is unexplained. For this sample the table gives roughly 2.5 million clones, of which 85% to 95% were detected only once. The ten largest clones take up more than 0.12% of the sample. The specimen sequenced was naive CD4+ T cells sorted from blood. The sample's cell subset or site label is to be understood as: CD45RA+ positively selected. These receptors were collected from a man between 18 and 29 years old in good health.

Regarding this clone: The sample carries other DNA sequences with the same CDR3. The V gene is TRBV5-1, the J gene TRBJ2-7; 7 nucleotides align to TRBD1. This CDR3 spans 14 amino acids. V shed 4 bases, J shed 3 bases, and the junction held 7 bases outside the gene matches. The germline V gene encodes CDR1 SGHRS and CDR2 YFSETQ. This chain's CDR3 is CASSPTGSSYEQYF. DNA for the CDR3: TGCGCCAGCAGCCCGACAGGGTCGAGCTACGAGCAGTACTTC.

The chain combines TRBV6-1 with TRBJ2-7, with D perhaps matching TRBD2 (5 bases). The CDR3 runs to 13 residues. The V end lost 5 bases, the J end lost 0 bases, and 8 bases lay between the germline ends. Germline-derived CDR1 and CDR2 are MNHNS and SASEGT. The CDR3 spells CASSIALSYEQYF. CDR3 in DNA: TGTGCCAGCAGTATAGCGCTCTCCTACGAGCAGTACTTC.

The CDR3 DNA reads TGTGCCAGCAGCCCAGGACCAAATAGTACCCCGGGGACCCAGTACTTC. Translation: CASSPGPNSTPGTQYF. This sequence joins TRBV5-6 and TRBJ2-5; D gene unclear. CDR3 length equals 16 residues. Germline V CDR1 and CDR2: SGHDT, YYEEEE. Trimming took off 4 bases at V and 7 bases at J, with 23 bases between the two ends.

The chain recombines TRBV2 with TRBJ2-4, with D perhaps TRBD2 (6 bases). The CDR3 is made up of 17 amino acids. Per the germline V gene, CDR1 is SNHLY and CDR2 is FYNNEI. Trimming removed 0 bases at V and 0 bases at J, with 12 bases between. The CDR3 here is CASSEAGGIVAKNIQYF. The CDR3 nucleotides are TGTGCCAGCAGTGAAGCGGGGGGTATAGTAGCCAAAAACATTCAGTACTTC.

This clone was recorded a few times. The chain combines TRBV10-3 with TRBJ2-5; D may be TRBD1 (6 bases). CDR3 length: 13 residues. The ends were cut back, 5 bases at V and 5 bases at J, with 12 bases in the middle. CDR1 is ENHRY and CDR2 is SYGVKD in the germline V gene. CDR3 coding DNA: TGTGCCATCAGTAGAAAGGGGGATGAGACCCAGTACTTC. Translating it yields CAISRKGDETQYF.

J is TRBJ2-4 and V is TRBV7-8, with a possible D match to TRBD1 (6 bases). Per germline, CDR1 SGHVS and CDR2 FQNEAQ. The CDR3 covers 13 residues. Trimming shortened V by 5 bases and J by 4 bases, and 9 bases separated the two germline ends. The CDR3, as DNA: TGTGCCAGCAGCGTTCAGGGGAAAAACATTCAGTACTTC. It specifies CASSVQGKNIQYF.

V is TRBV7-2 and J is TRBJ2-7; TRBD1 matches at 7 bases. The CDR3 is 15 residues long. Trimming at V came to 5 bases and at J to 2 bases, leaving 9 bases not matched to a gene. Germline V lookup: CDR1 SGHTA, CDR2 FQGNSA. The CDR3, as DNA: TGTGCCAGCAGCGAGAGGGGGACAGTGACCTACGAGCAGTACTTC. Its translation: CASSERGTVTYEQYF.

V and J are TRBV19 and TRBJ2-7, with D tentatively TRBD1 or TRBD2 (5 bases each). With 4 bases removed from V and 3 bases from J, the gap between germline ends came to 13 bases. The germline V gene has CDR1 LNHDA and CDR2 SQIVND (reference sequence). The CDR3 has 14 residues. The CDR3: CASSSRDGVYEQYF. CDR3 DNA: TGTGCCAGTAGTAGCCGGGACGGGGTCTACGAGCAGTACTTC.

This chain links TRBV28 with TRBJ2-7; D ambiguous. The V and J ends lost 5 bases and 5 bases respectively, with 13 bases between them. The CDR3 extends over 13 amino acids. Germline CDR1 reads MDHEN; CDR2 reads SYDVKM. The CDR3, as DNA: TGTGCCAGCAGTCCGTCCCTGGGTAACGAGCAGTACTTC. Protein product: CASSPSLGNEQYF.

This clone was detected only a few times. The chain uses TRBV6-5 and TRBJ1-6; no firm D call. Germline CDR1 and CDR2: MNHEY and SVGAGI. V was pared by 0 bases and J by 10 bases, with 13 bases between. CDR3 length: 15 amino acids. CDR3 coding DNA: TGTGCCAGCAGTTACTCTCGTCAGGACGACTCACCCCTCCACTTT. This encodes CASSYSRQDDSPLHF.

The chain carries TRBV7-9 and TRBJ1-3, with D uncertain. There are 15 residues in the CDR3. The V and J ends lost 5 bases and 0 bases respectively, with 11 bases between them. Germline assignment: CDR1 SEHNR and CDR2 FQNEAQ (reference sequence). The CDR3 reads CASSKGVSSGNTIYF. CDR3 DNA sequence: TGTGCCAGCAGCAAGGGTGTGAGCTCTGGAAACACCATATATTTT.

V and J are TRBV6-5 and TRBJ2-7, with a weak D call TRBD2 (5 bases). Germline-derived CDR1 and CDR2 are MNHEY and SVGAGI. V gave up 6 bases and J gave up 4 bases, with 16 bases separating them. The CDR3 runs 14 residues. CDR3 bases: TGTGCCAGCAGGAACGCGGGCCCTGGGTACGAGCAGTACTTC. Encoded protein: CASRNAGPGYEQYF.

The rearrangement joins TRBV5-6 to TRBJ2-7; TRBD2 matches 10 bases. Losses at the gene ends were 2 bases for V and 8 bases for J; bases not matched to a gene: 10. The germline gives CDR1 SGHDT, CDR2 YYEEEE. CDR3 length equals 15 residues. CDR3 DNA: TGTGCCAGCAGCTTCCAAAGCGGGAGGGCCGCTAAGCAGTACTTC. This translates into CASSFQSGRAAKQYF. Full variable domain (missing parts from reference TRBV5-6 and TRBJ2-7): DAGVTQSPTHLIKTRGQQVTLRCSPKSGHDTVSWYQQALGQGPQFIFQYYEEEERQRGNFPDRFSGHQFPNYSSELNVNALLLGDSALYLCASSFQSGRAAKQYFGPGTRLTVT.

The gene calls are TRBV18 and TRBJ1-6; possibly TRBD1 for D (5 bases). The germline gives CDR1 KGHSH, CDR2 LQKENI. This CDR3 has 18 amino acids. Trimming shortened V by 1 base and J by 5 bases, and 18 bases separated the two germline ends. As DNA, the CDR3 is TGTGCCAGCTCACCACAGTCTGGGGGAGATCGTCATAATTCACCCCTCCACTTT. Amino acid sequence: CASSPQSGGDRHNSPLHF.

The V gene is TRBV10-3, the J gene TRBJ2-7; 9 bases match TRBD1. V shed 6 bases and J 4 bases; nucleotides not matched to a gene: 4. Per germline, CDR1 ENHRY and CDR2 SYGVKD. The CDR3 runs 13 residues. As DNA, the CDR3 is TGTGCCATCAGAGACAGGGGGGGGTACGAGCAGTACTTC. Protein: CAIRDRGGYEQYF.

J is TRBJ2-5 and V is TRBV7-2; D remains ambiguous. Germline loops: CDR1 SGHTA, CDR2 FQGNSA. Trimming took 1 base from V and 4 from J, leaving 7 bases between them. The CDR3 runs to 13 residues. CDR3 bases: TGTGCCAGCAGCTTAGTGCTGCGAGAGACCCAGTACTTC. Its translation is CASSLVLRETQYF.

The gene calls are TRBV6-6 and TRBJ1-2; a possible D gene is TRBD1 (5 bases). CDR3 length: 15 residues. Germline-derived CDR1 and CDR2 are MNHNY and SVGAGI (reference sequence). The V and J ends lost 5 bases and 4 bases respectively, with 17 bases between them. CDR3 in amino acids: CASSDRTGTFYGYTF. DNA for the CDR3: TGTGCCAGCAGTGACAGAACCGGGACCTTCTATGGCTACACCTTC.

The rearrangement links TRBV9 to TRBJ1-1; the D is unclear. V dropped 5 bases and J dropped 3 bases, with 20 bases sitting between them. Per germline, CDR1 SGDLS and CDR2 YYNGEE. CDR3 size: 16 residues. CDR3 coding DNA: TGTGCCAGCAGACACCCTGTAAACGAGGCGGACACTGAAGCTTTCTTT. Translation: CASRHPVNEADTEAFF.

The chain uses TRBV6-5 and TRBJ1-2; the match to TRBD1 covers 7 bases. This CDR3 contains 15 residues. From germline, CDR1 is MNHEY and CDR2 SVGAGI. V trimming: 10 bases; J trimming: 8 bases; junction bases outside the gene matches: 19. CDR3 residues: CATQLEPRGLRGYTF. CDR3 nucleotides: TGTGCCACTCAACTCGAACCAAGGGGGCTTCGAGGCTACACCTTC.